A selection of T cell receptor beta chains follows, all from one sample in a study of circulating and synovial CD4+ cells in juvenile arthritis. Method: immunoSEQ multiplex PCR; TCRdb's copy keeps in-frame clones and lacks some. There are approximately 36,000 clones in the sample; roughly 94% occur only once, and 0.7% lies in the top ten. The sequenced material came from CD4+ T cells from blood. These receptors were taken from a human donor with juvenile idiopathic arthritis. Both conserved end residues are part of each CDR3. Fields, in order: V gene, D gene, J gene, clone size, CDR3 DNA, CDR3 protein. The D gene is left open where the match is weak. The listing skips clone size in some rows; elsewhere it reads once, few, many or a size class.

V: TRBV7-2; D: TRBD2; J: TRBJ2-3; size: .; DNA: TGTGCCAGCAGCCGATCTAGCGGGGGGGCCCCAGATACGCAGTATTTT; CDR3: CASSRSSGGAPDTQYF
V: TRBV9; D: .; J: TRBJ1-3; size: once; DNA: TGTGCCAGCAGCGTTAGTATGGGCCTCTCTGGAAACACCATATATTTT; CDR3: CASSVSMGLSGNTIYF
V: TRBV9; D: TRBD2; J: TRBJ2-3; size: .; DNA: TGTGCCAGCAGCCCTTCAGTTGGGCTAGCGGGTAGCACAGATACGCAGTATTTT; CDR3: CASSPSVGLAGSTDTQYF
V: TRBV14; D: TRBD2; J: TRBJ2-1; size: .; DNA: TGTGCCAGCAGTAAATTCGGACTAGCGGGCTACAATGAGCAGTTCTTC; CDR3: CASSKFGLAGYNEQFF
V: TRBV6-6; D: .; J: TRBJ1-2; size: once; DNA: TGTGCCAGCAGTTCGGGCGGGAAGAGAAACTATGGCTACACCTTC; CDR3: CASSSGGKRNYGYTF
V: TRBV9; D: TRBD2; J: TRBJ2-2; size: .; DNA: TGTGCCAGCAGCGTAGCACTAGCGGGGACCACCGGGGAGCTGTTTTTT; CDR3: CASSVALAGTTGELFF
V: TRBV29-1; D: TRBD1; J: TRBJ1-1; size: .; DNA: TGCAGCGTTGAGATGGGACAGCTTGAAGCTTTCTTT; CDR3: CSVEMGQLEAFF
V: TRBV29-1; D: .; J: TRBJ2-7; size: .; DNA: TGCAGCGCTAGGACAGTTTTCTCCTACGAGCAGTACTTC; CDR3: CSARTVFSYEQYF
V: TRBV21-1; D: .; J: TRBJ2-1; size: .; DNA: TGTGCCAGCAGCACAGGACAGGGGGCGTCGGGGGGGCCTACCGATGAGCAGTTCTTC; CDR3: CASSTGQGASGGPTDEQFF
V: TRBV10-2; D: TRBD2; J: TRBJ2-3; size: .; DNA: TGCGCCAGCAGTGAAGGGACTAGTTGGGATACGCAGTATTTT; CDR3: CASSEGTSWDTQYF
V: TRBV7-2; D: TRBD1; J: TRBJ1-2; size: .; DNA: TGTGCCAGCAGGAAAGGACAGGGGATCTATGGCTACACCTTC; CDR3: CASRKGQGIYGYTF
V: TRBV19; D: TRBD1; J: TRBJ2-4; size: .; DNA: TGTGCCAGTACTTTATCCGGGACAGGGGCGAACATTCAGTACTTC; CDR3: CASTLSGTGANIQYF
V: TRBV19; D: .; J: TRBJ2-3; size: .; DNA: TGTGCCAGTACCCCGAAGGGCAGGGCAGGGACAGATACGCAGTATTTT; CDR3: CASTPKGRAGTDTQYF
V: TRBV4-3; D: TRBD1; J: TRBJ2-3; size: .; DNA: TGCGCCAGCAGCCAAGAGACAGGGGGAGATACGCAGTATTTT; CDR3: CASSQETGGDTQYF
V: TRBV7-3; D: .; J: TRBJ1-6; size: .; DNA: TGTGCCAGCAGCTTAACGGCGGTCGGAGTTGATTCACCCCTCCACTTT; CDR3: CASSLTAVGVDSPLHF
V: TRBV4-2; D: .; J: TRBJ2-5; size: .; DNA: TGTGCCAGCAGCCCCGACCGGGCAGGACCAGGGGAGACCCAGTACTTC; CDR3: CASSPDRAGPGETQYF
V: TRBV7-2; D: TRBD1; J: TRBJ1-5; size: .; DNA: TGTGCCAGCAGACGGACAGGGCTCAATCAGCCCCAGCATTTT; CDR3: CASRRTGLNQPQHF
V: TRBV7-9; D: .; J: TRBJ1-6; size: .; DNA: TGTGCCAGCAGCCACAGGAGATCCTATAATTCACCCCTCCACTTT; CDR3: CASSHRRSYNSPLHF
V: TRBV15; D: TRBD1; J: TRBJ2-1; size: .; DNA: TGTGCCACCAGCAGGGACGACAGGGTGAATTACTTGTCCTACAATGAGCAGTTCTTC; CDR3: CATSRDDRVNYLSYNEQFF
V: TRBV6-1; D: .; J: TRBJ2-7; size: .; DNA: TGTGCCAGCACCAAGACAGGTTCCTACGAGCAGTACTTC; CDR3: CASTKTGSYEQYF
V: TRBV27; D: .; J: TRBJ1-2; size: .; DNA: TGTGCCAGCAGTTTAGCGGGCAGCGGCTTCTATGGCTACACCTTC; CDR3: CASSLAGSGFYGYTF
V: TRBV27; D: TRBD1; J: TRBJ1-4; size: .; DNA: TGTGCCAGCAGTTCCAACAGGGGGGGGAATGAAAAACTGTTTTTT; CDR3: CASSSNRGGNEKLFF
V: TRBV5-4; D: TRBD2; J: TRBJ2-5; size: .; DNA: TGTGCCAGCGGCCGGGGGGTACGGCCAGAGACCCAGTACTTC; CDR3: CASGRGVRPETQYF
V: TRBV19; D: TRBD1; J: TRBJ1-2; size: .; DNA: TGTGCCAGTAGTTTGACAGGGGCGAACTATGGCTACACCTTC; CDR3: CASSLTGANYGYTF
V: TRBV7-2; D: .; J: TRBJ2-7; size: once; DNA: TGTGCCAGCAGCTATAGGGGGGGTTCAGCCCCTAGATACGAGCAGTACTTC; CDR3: CASSYRGGSAPRYEQYF
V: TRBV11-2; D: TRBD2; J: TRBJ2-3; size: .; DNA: TGTGCCAGCAGCTTAGTAGGGACTAGCCTGACAGATACGCAGTATTTT; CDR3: CASSLVGTSLTDTQYF
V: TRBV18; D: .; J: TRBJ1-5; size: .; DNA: TGTGCCAGCTCACCCAGGCAGGTGAATAGCAATCAGCCCCAGCATTTT; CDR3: CASSPRQVNSNQPQHF
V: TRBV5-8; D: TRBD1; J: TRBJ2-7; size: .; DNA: TGTGCCAGCAGCTTGGCTTATCCGGGACAGGGGGCATACGAGCAGTACTTC; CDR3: CASSLAYPGQGAYEQYF
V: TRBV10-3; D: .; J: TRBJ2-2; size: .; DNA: TGTGCCATCAGTGAGTCGAAAGGGGGACCGAACACCGGGGAGCTGTTTTTT; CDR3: CAISESKGGPNTGELFF
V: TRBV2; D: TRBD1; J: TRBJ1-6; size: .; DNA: TGTGCCAGCAGGCCACCCCAGGGGGCCTCAAATTCACCCCTCCACTTT; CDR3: CASRPPQGASNSPLHF
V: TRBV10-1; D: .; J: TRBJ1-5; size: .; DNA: TGCGCCCCCCGAGAGACAGTTGGGGAAGAGAGCAATCAGCCCCAGCATTTT; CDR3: CAPRETVGEESNQPQHF
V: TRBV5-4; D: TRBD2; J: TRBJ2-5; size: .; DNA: TGTGCCAGCAGCTCCAGCGGGGGGGTAAAAGAGACCCAGTACTTC; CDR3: CASSSSGGVKETQYF
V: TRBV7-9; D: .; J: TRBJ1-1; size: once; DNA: TGTGCCAGCAGCTTAGATATGGGCTGGGAGGGCAAGGATACTGAAGCTTTCTTT; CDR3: CASSLDMGWEGKDTEAFF
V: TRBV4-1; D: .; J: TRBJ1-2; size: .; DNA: TGCGCCAGCAGCCAAGATCGGATGGTGTCGGGTGGCTACACCTTC; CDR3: CASSQDRMVSGGYTF
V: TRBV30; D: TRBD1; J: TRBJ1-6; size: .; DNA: TGTGCCTGGAGCGGCCGGGACAGGGGTAACTCCTATAATTCACCCCTCCACTTT; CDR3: CAWSGRDRGNSYNSPLHF
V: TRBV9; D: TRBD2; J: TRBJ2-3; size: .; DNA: TGTGCCAGCAGCGGCCGACTAGCGGGAGCCACAGATACGCAGTATTTT; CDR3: CASSGRLAGATDTQYF
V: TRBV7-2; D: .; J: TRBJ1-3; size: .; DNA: TGTGCCAGCAGCTTAGGGACAGTCAACCTGGGAAACACCATATATTTT; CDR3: CASSLGTVNLGNTIYF
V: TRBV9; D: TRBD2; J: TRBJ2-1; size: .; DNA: TGTGCCAGCAGCGTAGCGGGGGGGCCTAGGAATGAGCAGTTCTTC; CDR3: CASSVAGGPRNEQFF
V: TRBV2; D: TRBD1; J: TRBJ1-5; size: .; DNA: TGTGCCAGCAGGGCCCCAGGGGGCGCAGATCAGCCCCAGCATTTT; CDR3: CASRAPGGADQPQHF
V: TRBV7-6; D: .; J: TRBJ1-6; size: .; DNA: TGTGCCAGCAGCTTAGAGGTGGAAGGGGCATCGGATTCACCCCTCCACTTT; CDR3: CASSLEVEGASDSPLHF
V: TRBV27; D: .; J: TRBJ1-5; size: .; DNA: TGTGCCAGCAGACGGGGGGACTATAGCAATCAGCCCCAGCATTTT; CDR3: CASRRGDYSNQPQHF
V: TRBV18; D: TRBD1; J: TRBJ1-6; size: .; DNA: TGTGCCAGCTCAGCCCGGGACAGTTATAATTCACCCCTCCACTTT; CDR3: CASSARDSYNSPLHF
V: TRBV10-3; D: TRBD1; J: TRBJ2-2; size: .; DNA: TGTGCCATCAGTGAGGAACCCGGGACAGGGGAGGCCGGGGAGCTGTTTTTT; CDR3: CAISEEPGTGEAGELFF
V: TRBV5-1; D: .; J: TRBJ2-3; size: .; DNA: TGCGCCAGCAGCCCAACCTTCTATAGCACAGATACGCAGTATTTT; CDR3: CASSPTFYSTDTQYF
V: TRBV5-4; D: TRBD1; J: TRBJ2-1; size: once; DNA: TGTGCCAGCAGCCGGGCGACAGGGCTCTCCTACAATGAGCAGTTCTTC; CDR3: CASSRATGLSYNEQFF
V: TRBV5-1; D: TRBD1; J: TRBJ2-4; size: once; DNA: TGCGCCAGCAGCTCCACCCACGGACAGGGGGCGGGTCAGTACTTC; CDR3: CASSSTHGQGAGQYF
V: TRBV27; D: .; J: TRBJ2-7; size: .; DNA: TGTGCCAGCAGCCGCGCGCCCATCTCCTACGAGCAGTACTTC; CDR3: CASSRAPISYEQYF
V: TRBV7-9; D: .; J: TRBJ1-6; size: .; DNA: TGTGCCAGCATCTCCGACAGTCTAAGGTCACCCCTCCACTTT; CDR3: CASISDSLRSPLHF
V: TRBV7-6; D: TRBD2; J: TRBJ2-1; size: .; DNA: TGTGCCAGCAGCATGGGACTAGCGGGGGGGCCGGGTTGGTTCTTC; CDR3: CASSMGLAGGPGWFF
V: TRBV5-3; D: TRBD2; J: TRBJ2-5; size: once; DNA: TGTGCCAGAAGCTCAAAAGCGGGGCGCCAAGAGACCCAGTACTTC; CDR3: CARSSKAGRQETQYF
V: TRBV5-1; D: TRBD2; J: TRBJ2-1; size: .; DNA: TGCGCCAGCAGCTTAACGGGGGGGGCGCCCTACAATGAGCAGTTCTTC; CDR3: CASSLTGGAPYNEQFF
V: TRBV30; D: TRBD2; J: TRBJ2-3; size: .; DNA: TGTGCCTGGAGTTCCCTCCGGGAGGATCGCACAGATACGCAGTATTTT; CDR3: CAWSSLREDRTDTQYF
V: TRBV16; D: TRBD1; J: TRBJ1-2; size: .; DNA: TGTGCCAGCAGCAGACAGGGGGGACTAAACTATGGCTACACCTTC; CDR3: CASSRQGGLNYGYTF
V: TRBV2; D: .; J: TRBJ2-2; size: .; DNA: TGTGCCAGCAGTGGAGGGACTGTCCGAACCGGGGAGCTGTTTTTT; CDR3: CASSGGTVRTGELFF
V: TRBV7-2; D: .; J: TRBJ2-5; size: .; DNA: TGTGCCAGCAGCTTAGCCGGGATACAAGAGACCCAGTACTTC; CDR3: CASSLAGIQETQYF
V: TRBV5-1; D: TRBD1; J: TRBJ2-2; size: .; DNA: TGCGCCAGCAGCTGGGGACAGGTTCTGAACACCGGGGAGCTGTTTTTT; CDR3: CASSWGQVLNTGELFF
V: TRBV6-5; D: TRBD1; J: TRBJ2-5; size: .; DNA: TGTGCCAGGGGACAGCGGGAGACCCAGTACTTC; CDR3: CARGQRETQYF